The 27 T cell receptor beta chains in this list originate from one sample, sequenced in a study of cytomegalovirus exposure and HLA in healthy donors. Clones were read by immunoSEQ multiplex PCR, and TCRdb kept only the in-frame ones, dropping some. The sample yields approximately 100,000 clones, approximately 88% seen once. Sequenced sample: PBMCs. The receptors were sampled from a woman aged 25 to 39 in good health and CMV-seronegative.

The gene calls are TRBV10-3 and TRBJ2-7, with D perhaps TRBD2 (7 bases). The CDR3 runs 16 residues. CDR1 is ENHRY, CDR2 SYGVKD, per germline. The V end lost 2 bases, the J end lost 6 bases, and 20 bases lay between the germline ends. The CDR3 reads CAISEIYGGRSCEQYF. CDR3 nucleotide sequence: TGTGCCATCAGTGAGATCTACGGGGGGCGAAGTTGCGAGCAGTACTTC.

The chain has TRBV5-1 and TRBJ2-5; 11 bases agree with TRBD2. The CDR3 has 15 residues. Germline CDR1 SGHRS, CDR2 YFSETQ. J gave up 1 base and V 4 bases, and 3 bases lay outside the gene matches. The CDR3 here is CASSAGLAGQETQYF. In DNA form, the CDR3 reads TGCGCCAGCAGCGCCGGACTAGCGGGCCAAGAGACCCAGTACTTC.

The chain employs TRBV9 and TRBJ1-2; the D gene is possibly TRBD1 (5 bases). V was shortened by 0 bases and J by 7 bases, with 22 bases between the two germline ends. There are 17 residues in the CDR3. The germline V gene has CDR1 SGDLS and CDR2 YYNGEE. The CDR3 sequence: CASSVESEGVQSGGYTF. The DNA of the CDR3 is TGTGCCAGCAGCGTAGAGTCCGAAGGGGTCCAGTCGGGTGGCTACACCTTC.

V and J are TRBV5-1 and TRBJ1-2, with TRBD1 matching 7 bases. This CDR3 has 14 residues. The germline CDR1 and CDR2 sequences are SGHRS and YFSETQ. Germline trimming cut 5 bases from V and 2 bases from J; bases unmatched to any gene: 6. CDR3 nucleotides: TGCGCCAGCAGAACGACAGGGCAGAACTATGGCTACACCTTC. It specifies CASRTTGQNYGYTF.

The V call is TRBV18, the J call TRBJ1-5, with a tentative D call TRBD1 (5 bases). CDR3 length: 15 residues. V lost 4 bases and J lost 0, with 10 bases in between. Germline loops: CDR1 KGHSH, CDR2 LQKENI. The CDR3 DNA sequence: TGTGCCAGCTCACTTGACAGCCTTAGCAATCAGCCCCAGCATTTT. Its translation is CASSLDSLSNQPQHF.

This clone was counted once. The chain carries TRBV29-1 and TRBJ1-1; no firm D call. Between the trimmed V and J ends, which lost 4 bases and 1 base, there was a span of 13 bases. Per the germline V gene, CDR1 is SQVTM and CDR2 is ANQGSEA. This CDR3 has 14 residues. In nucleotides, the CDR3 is TGCAGCGTTGCGGGGAGGGTAGGGAACACTGAAGCTTTCTTT. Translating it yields CSVAGRVGNTEAFF.

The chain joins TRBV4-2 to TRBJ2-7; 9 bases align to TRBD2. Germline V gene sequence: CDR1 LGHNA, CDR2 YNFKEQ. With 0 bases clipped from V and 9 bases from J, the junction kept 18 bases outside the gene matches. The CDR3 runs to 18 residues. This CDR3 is CASSQDHPPGGGRAGQYF. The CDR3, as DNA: TGTGCCAGCAGCCAAGATCACCCCCCGGGGGGCGGGAGGGCCGGGCAGTACTTC.

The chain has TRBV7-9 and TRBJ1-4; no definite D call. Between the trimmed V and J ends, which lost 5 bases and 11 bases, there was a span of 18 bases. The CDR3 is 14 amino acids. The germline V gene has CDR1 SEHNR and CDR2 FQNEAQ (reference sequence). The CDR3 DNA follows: TGTGCCAGCAGCGCCCCCCGGGAAAGGGAGAAACTGTTTTTT. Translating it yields CASSAPREREKLFF.

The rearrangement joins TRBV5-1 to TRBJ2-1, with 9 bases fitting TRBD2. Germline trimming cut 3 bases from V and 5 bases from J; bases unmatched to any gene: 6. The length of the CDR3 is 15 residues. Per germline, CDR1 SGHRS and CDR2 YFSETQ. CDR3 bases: TGCGCCAGCAGCTCTCGTAGCGGGGGCCACAATGAGCAGTTCTTC. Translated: CASSSRSGGHNEQFF.

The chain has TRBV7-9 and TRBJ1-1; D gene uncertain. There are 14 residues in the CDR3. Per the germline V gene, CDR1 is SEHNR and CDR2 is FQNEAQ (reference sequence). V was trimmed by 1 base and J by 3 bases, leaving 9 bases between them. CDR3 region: CASSLVARYTEAFF. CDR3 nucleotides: TGTGCCAGCAGCTTAGTAGCGCGGTACACTGAAGCTTTCTTT.

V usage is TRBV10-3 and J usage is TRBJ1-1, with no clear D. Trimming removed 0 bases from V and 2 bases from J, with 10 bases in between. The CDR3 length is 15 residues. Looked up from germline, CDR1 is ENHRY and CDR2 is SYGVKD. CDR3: CAISESRNVNTEAFF. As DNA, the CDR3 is TGTGCCATCAGTGAGTCCAGGAACGTCAACACTGAAGCTTTCTTT.

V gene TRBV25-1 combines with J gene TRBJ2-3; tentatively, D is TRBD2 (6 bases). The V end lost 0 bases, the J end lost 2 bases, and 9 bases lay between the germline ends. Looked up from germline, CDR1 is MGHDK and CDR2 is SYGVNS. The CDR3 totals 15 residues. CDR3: CASSEYGGFTDTQYF. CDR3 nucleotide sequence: TGTGCCAGCAGTGAATACGGGGGATTCACAGATACGCAGTATTTT.

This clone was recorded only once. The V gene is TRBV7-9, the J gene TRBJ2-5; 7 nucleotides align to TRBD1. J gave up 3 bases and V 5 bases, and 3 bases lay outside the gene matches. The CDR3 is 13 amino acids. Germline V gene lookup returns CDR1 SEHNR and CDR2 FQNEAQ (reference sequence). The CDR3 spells CASSGTGEETQYF. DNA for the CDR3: TGTGCCAGCAGCGGTACAGGGGAAGAGACCCAGTACTTC.

DNA for the CDR3: TGCGCCAGCAGCTTGACAGGGACGGAGGAAAAACTGTTTTTT. This translates into CASSLTGTEEKLFF. The chain combines TRBV4-1 with TRBJ1-4; 7 bases align to TRBD1. Trimming at V came to 5 bases and at J to 8 bases, leaving 8 bases not matched to a gene. CDR1 is MGHRA, CDR2 YSYEKL, per germline. The CDR3 spans 14 residues.

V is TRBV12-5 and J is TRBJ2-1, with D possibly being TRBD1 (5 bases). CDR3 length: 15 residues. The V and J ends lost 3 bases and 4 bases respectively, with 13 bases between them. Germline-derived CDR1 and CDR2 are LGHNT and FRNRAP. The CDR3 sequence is CASGLMKGDYNEQFF. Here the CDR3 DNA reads TGTGCTAGTGGTTTAATGAAAGGGGATTACAATGAGCAGTTCTTC.

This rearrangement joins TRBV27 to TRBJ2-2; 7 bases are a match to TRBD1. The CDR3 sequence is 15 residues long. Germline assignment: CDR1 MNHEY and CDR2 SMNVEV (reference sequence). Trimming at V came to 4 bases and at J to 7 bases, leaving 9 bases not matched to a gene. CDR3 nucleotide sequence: TGTGCCAGCAGTTCTCCCCGTGACAGGGTCGGGGAGCTGTTTTTT. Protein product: CASSSPRDRVGELFF.

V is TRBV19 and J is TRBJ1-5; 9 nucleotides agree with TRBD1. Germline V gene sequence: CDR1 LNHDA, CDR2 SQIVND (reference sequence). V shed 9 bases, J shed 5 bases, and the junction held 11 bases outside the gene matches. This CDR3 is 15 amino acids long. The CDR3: CASLNTGTGYQPQHF. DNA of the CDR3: TGTGCCAGCCTAAATACCGGGACAGGGTATCAGCCCCAGCATTTT.

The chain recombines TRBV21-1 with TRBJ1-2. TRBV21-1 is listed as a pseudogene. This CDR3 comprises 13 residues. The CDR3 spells CAMAVASSSGYTF. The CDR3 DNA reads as TGTGCCATGGCGGTCGCGTCGTCTAGCGGCTACACCTTC.

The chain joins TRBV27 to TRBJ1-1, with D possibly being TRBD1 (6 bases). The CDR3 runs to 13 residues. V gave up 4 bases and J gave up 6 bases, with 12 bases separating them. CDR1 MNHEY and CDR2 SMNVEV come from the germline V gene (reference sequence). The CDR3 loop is CASSYRANAEAFF. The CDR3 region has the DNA TGTGCCAGCAGTTACAGGGCCAATGCTGAAGCTTTCTTT.

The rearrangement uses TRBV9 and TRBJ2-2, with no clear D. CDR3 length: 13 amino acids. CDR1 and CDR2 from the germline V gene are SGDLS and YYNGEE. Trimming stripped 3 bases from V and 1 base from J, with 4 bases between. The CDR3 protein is CASSAWNTGELFF. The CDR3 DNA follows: TGTGCCAGCAGCGCTTGGAACACCGGGGAGCTGTTTTTT. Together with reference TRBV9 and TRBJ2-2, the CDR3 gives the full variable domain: DSGVTQTPKHLITATGQRVTLRCSPRSGDLSVYWYQQSLDQGLQFLIQYYNGEERAKGNILERFSAQQFPDLHSELNLSSLELGDSALYFCASSAWNTGELFFGEGSRLTVL.

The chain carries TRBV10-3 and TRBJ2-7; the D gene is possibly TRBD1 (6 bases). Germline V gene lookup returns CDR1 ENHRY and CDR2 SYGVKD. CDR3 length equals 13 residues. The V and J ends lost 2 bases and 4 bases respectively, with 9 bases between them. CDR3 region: CAISEGQRYEQYF. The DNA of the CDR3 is TGTGCCATCAGTGAGGGACAGCGATACGAGCAGTACTTC.

The CDR3 bases are TGTGCCAGCAGCCCGGCGGCCGAGCCACAAGAGACCCAGTACTTC. Translated, it gives CASSPAAEPQETQYF. The rearrangement uses TRBV7-2 and TRBJ2-5; no clear D gene. The germline V gene encodes CDR1 SGHTA and CDR2 FQGNSA. Trimming removed 5 bases from V and 2 bases from J, with 15 bases in between. The CDR3 runs to 15 residues.

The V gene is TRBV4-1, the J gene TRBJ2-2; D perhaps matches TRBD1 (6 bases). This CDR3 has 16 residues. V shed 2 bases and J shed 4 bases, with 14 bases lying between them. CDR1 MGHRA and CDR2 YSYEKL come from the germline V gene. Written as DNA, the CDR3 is TGCGCCAGCAGCCAACCCACCGGGACACCCACCGGGGAGCTGTTTTTT. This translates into CASSQPTGTPTGELFF.

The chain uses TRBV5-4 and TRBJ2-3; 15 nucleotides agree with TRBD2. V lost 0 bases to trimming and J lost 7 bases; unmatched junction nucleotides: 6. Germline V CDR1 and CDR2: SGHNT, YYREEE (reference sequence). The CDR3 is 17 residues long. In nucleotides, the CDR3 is TGTGCCAGCAGCTTGGTAGGACTAGCGGGAGGGTGGAATACGCAGTATTTT. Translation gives CASSLVGLAGGWNTQYF. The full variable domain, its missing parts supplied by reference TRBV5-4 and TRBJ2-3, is ETGVTQSPTHLIKTRGQQVTLRCSSQSGHNTVSWYQQALGQGPQFIFQYYREEENGRGNFPPRFSGLQFPNYSSELNVNALELDDSALYLCASSLVGLAGGWNTQYFGPGTRLTVL.

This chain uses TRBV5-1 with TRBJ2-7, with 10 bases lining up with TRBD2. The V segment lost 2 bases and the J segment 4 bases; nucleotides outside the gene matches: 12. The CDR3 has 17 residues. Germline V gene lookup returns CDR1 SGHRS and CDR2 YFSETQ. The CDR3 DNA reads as TGCGCCAGCAGCTTTCTATCCGGGCTAGCGGGGGCTTACGAGCAGTACTTC. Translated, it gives CASSFLSGLAGAYEQYF.

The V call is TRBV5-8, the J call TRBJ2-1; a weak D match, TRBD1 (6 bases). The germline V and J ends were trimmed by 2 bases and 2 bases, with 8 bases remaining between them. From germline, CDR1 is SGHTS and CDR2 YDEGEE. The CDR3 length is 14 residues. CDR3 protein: CASSFRDTYNEQFF. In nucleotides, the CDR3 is TGTGCCAGCAGCTTCCGGGACACCTACAATGAGCAGTTCTTC.

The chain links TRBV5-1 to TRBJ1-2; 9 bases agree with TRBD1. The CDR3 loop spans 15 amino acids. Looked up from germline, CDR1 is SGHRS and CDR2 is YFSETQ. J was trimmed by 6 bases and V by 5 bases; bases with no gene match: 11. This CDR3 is CASRPFAGQGHGYTF. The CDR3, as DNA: TGCGCCAGCAGGCCCTTTGCGGGACAGGGCCATGGCTACACCTTC.